This T cell receptor (beta chain) stems from a study of cytomegalovirus exposure and HLA in healthy donors. Turning to the study itself: From donors who were HLA-typed, an early data release held 80 million to 95 million unique TCRs.

Study results and caveats: Available immune exposure information was restricted to CMV serostatus only.

A note on this clone: The antigen is undetermined.

The PCR contained 60 Vbeta and 13 Jbeta primers. Clones were sequenced by immunoSEQ multiplex PCR, and TCRdb holds only the in-frame ones, with some missing. The sample has 100,000 or so clones; 65% to 80% are singletons. Germline CDR1 SQVTM, CDR2 ANQGSEA. J was trimmed by 5 bases and V by 6 bases; bases with no gene match: 5. This CDR3 is 13 amino acids long. The receptor was derived from a female donor in good health and CMV-seronegative. The sequenced sample was PBMCs. V and J are TRBV29-1 and TRBJ1-5, with 9 nucleotides matching TRBD1. This chain's CDR3 is CSVRQGVDQPQHF. Here the CDR3 DNA reads TGCAGCGTCCGACAGGGGGTCGATCAGCCCCAGCATTTT.